These 30 T cell receptor beta chains came from one sample sequenced in a study of blood T cells in healthy people across ages (dated by TCRdb to about 2015). The library was produced with 5' RACE. The sequencer listed for this sample is Illumina HiSeq 2500. A second PCR of about 6 to 11 cycles was performed with a sample-barcoded 5' primer and a J-beta primer mix. TCRdb handled the public reads itself, with Q25 trimming in fastp and clone calling in MiXCR, and kept productive beta chains. Each CDR3 protein appears once, grouped with its most common genes and DNA. This sample has more than 700,000 distinct CDR3 sequences in its table, and roughly 50% of those were observed once. Approximately 40% of the sample rests with the top ten. Sequencing was performed on blood. The source is a man older than 75 in good health.

This chain connects TRBV12-3 or TRBV12-4 to TRBJ1-1; TRBD1 matches 7 bases. Unmatched junction bases numbered 7, after V lost 5 bases and J lost 4 bases. The CDR3 totals 14 residues. The CDR3 reads CASSIQGGSTEAFF. Written as DNA, the CDR3 is TGTGCCAGCAGTATCCAGGGGGGGAGCACTGAAGCTTTCTTT.

CDR3 sequence reads: CASSPPQGNQPQHF. DNA of the CDR3: TGTGCCAGCAGCCCTCCCCAAGGGAATCAGCCCCAGCATTTT. This chain connects TRBV7-2 to TRBJ1-5, with D unclear. V lost 5 bases and J lost 4, with 12 bases in between. The germline V gene encodes CDR1 SGHTA and CDR2 FQGNSA. The CDR3 covers 14 residues. Variable domain in full (rest from reference TRBV7-2 and TRBJ1-5): GAGVSQSPSNKVTEKGKDVELRCDPISGHTALYWYRQSLGQGLEFLIYFQGNSAPDKSGLPSDRFSAERTGGSVSTLTIQRTQQEDSAVYLCASSPPQGNQPQHFGDGTRLSIL.

The V call is TRBV7-9, the J call TRBJ2-4; D possibly uses TRBD1 or TRBD2 (5 bases each). The J call may be incorrect, as the DNA end agrees better with TRBJ2-7. The CDR3 is 13 residues long. Germline-derived CDR1 and CDR2 are SEHNR and FQNEAQ (reference sequence). This CDR3 reads CASGTRYSYEQYF. CDR3 nucleotides: TGTGCCAGTGGGACCCGTTACTCTTACGAGCAGTACTTC.

This clonotype has only a few counts. The chain carries TRBV27 and TRBJ2-1; 14 bases align to TRBD2. This CDR3 comprises 18 residues. Germline V gene data show CDR1 as MNHEY and CDR2 as SMNVEV (reference sequence). Losses at the gene ends were 4 bases for V and 5 bases for J; bases not matched to a gene: 10. The CDR3 DNA is TGTGCCAGCAGTTCGCGACTAGCGGGAGGGATCTTACACAATGAGCAGTTCTTC. Protein sequence: CASSSRLAGGILHNEQFF.

This sequence joins TRBV6-1 and TRBJ2-1; TRBD1 might be the D (6 bases). The CDR3 spans 14 residues. The germline gives CDR1 MNHNS, CDR2 SASEGT. V lost 7 bases and J 8 bases, leaving 18 bases between the germline ends. The CDR3 loop is CASNAGAVGDEQFF. CDR3 coding DNA: TGTGCCAGCAACGCAGGGGCAGTAGGCGATGAGCAGTTCTTC.

This clonotype has a handful of counts. The chain is built from TRBV6-2 or TRBV6-3 and TRBJ2-1; 14 bases are shared with TRBD2. The germline V gene encodes CDR1 MNHEY and CDR2 SVGEGT. This CDR3 contains 18 residues. The junction had 16 bases not matched to a gene; V was cut back by 7 bases and J by 8 bases. CDR3 residues: CASTRPGLAGERGHEQFF. CDR3 coding DNA: TGTGCCAGCACGCGACCGGGACTAGCGGGAGAGCGAGGTCATGAGCAGTTCTTC.

This clonotype was seen more than once but under ten times. The chain combines TRBV29-1 with TRBJ2-1; TRBD2 matches 10 bases. The germline V gene has CDR1 SQVTM and CDR2 ANQGSEA. The CDR3 covers 15 residues. J lost 9 bases, V lost 1 base, and 9 bases had no gene match. Written as DNA, the CDR3 is TGCAGCGTTGAAGCGTTAGCGGGAGGAAATGGTGAGCAGTTCTTC. The encoded protein is CSVEALAGGNGEQFF.

This clonotype was counted only a few times. V and J are TRBV12-5 and TRBJ2-3; TRBD2 agrees at 8 bases. The V and J ends lost 6 bases and 14 bases, in that order; junction bases with no gene match: 13. The CDR3 runs to 13 residues. Germline V gives CDR1 LGHNT, CDR2 FRNRAP. The CDR3 bases are TGTGCTAGTGGCAGCGGGAGCACCAGATACGCGTATTTT. Protein sequence: CASGSGSTRYAYF.

The chain employs TRBV24-1 and TRBJ2-5, with 7 bases identical to TRBD1. The CDR3 runs to 15 residues. V lost 5 bases, J lost 11 bases, and 16 bases stayed unmatched. Germline CDR1 is KGHDR and CDR2 is SFDVKD. CDR3 loop: CATSARQGSVVKQYF. CDR3 nucleotide sequence: TGTGCCACCAGTGCACGACAGGGAAGCGTGGTCAAGCAGTACTTC.

This chain links TRBV20-1 with TRBJ2-7, with D perhaps matching TRBD2 (6 bases). V was clipped by 2 bases and J by 6 bases, with 14 bases between them. The CDR3 spans 13 residues. Germline CDR1 reads DFQATT; CDR2 reads SNEGSKA (reference sequence). The CDR3 DNA is TGCAGTGCTAGATGGACGGACGGGGGCGAGCAGTACTTC. This encodes CSARWTDGGEQYF.

This clonotype appeared a single time. The chain couples TRBV7-6 to TRBJ2-7; D call uncertain. Germline CDR1 is SGHVS and CDR2 is FNYEAQ. Trimming pared 3 bases from V and 6 bases from J, leaving 9 bases between. The CDR3 runs to 12 residues. The CDR3 DNA reads TGTGCCAGCAGCTTTAATTTCCCCGAGCAGTACTTC. This codes for CASSFNFPEQYF.

There are a few counts of this clonotype. This sequence joins TRBV29-1 and TRBJ1-2, with D possibly TRBD1 on 5 matching bases. This CDR3 is 13 amino acids long. The ends were cut back, 4 bases at V and 4 bases at J, with 13 bases in the middle. Germline V gives CDR1 SQVTM, CDR2 ANQGSEA. DNA for the CDR3: TGCAGCGTTGTACCGGGGGGGGGCTATGGCTACACCTTC. This encodes CSVVPGGGYGYTF.

This clonotype was detected only a few times. V gene TRBV11-2 combines with J gene TRBJ2-7, with D uncertain. Trimming took 0 bases from V and 2 from J, leaving 8 bases between them. The germline V gene encodes CDR1 SGHAT and CDR2 FQNNGV. The length of the CDR3 is 14 residues. The chain's CDR3 is CASSLEVGTYEQYF. DNA for the CDR3: TGTGCCAGCAGCTTAGAGGTCGGCACCTACGAGCAGTACTTC.

The rearrangement uses TRBV2 and TRBJ1-2; TRBD1 is a possible D gene (5 bases). The V and J ends lost 7 bases and 0 bases respectively, with 12 bases between them. This CDR3 is 14 amino acids long. Germline V gene sequence: CDR1 SNHLY, CDR2 FYNNEI. The CDR3 here is CASKSTATNYGYTF. For the CDR3, the DNA is TGTGCCAGCAAGTCGACAGCTACTAACTATGGCTACACCTTC.

The chain combines TRBV6-5 with TRBJ2-6, with D uncertain. V shed 1 base and J shed 0 bases, with 4 bases lying between them. The CDR3 is made up of 15 amino acids. The V gene's germline CDR1 is MNHEY and CDR2 SVGAGI. This chain's CDR3 is CASSYYDSGANVLTF. CDR3 DNA: TGTGCCAGCAGTTACTACGACTCTGGGGCCAACGTCCTGACTTTC.

The chain has TRBV4-2 and TRBJ2-1; the match to TRBD2 covers 14 bases. V lost 4 bases, J lost 2 bases, and 4 bases stayed unmatched. This CDR3 is built from 17 residues. Germline V lookup: CDR1 LGHNA, CDR2 YNFKEQ. In DNA, the CDR3 is TGTGCCAGCAGCCCAAGACTAGCGGGGGGGGCCTACAATGAGCAGTTCTTC. Translation gives CASSPRLAGGAYNEQFF.

The chain couples TRBV27 to TRBJ2-1, with TRBD1 as a possible D gene (6 bases). The CDR3 length is 11 residues. CDR1 is MNHEY, CDR2 SMNVEV, per germline (reference sequence). V shed 4 bases and J shed 15 bases, with 13 bases lying between them. As DNA, the CDR3 is TGTGCCAGCAGTTGGGGGCAGGGTTGGTTCTTC. Encoded protein: CASSWGQGWFF.

CDR3 coding DNA: TGTGCCAGCAGTCGACTGAAAACGGGTGAGCAGTACTTC. It encodes CASSRLKTGEQYF. The chain uses TRBV6-2 or TRBV6-3 and TRBJ2-5; D is unresolved. This CDR3 spans 13 amino acids. Germline CDR1 MNHEY, CDR2 SVGEGT. V lost 5 bases and J 11 bases, leaving 18 bases between the germline ends.

V is TRBV12-5 and J is TRBJ2-4; 7 nucleotides agree with TRBD1. Germline lookup yields CDR1 LGHNT and CDR2 FRNRAP. After removal of 7 bases from V and 1 base from J, the junction contained 13 bases not matched to a gene. This CDR3 comprises 17 residues. The CDR3, as DNA: TGTGCTAGTGAAATGGACAGGCCAAATGACGCCAAAAACATTCAGTACTTC. It is translated as CASEMDRPNDAKNIQYF.

The V gene is TRBV14, the J gene TRBJ2-5, with D maybe TRBD2 (6 bases). Germline V CDR1 and CDR2: SGHDN, FVKESK. V lost 5 bases and J 5 bases, leaving 21 bases between the germline ends. This CDR3 has 16 residues. The CDR3 bases are TGTGCCAGCAGCGAGGCGGGAAATCGCAAGAAGGAGACCCAGTACTTC. Residues: CASSEAGNRKKETQYF.

A single count supports this clonotype. The junction and the germline gene differ at one end; a read error may be behind it. The chain employs TRBV6-5 and TRBJ2-5; a weak D match, TRBD1 (7 bases). The CDR3 is 16 amino acids. Germline V gives CDR1 MNHEY, CDR2 SVGAGI. Here the CDR3 reads CASSYFGGQFQEAQYF. CDR3 in DNA: TGTGCCAGCAGTTACTTCGGGGGACAGTTCCAAGAGGCCCAGTACTTC.

CDR3 coding DNA: TGCGCCAGCAGATCTAGCGGGGGACCGCAGTACTTC. Protein sequence: CASRSSGGPQYF. The V and J genes are TRBV5-1 and TRBJ2-7; 10 bases line up with TRBD2. There are 12 residues in the CDR3. Germline trimming cut 5 bases from V and 9 bases from J; bases unmatched to any gene: 5. Germline CDR1 is SGHRS and CDR2 is YFSETQ.

This chain joins TRBV5-1 and TRBJ2-7, with D maybe TRBD2 (6 bases). This CDR3 spans 13 amino acids. The germline V gene has CDR1 SGHRS and CDR2 YFSETQ. V was cut by 4 bases and J by 3 bases, with 11 bases left in between. Here the CDR3 DNA reads TGCGCCAGCAGCGGCGGGGACGGCTACGAGCAGTACTTC. Its translation is CASSGGDGYEQYF. Together with reference TRBV5-1 and TRBJ2-7, the CDR3 gives the full variable domain: KAGVTQTPRYLIKTRGQQVTLSCSPISGHRSVSWYQQTPGQGLQFLFEYFSETQRNKGNFPGRFSGRQFSNSRSEMNVSTLELGDSALYLCASSGGDGYEQYFGPGTRLTVT.

This rearrangement joins TRBV12-3 or TRBV12-4 to TRBJ2-1; 11 bases align to TRBD2. This CDR3 comprises 13 residues. J gave up 13 bases and V 4 bases, and 6 bases lay outside the gene matches. The CDR3 spells CASSSRGTSGQFF. The CDR3 region has the DNA TGTGCCAGCAGTTCCCGCGGGACTAGCGGACAGTTCTTC.

V gene TRBV12-3 or TRBV12-4 combines with J gene TRBJ2-5, with 8 positions matching TRBD2. The CDR3 totals 15 residues. With 7 bases clipped from V and 4 bases from J, the junction kept 11 bases outside the gene matches. The CDR3 nucleotides read TGTGCCAGCACCTGGGACGGGAGGGCCGGAGAGACCCAGTACTTC. It encodes CASTWDGRAGETQYF.

The rearrangement uses TRBV20-1 and TRBJ1-4, with D possibly TRBD1 on 5 matching bases. The CDR3 has 12 residues. V was trimmed by 4 bases and J by 7 bases, leaving 10 bases between them. Germline V gene data show CDR1 as DFQATT and CDR2 as SNEGSKA (reference sequence). CDR3 region: CSAKGFGEKLFF. DNA of the CDR3: TGCAGTGCTAAGGGGTTTGGTGAAAAACTGTTTTTT.

The sample holds a few counts of this clonotype. The chain links TRBV27 to TRBJ2-7, with a weak D call TRBD2 (6 bases). Germline V gene lookup returns CDR1 MNHEY and CDR2 SMNVEV (reference sequence). This CDR3 has 14 residues. The V end was cut by 7 bases, the J end by 2 bases, with 15 bases between. The CDR3, as DNA: TGTGCCAGCAAGGAGCCCGGAGGGGCCTACGAGCAGTACTTC. This gives the protein CASKEPGGAYEQYF.

This chain connects TRBV11-2 to TRBJ2-7; possible D gene TRBD2, 7 bases. CDR3 size: 17 residues. Germline CDR1 and CDR2: SGHAT and FQNNGV. Trimming took 2 bases from V and 0 from J, leaving 17 bases between them. The CDR3 coding sequence is TGTGCCAGCAGCTTAATAGCTGGGGGGGACAACTCCTACGAGCAGTACTTC. Amino acids: CASSLIAGGDNSYEQYF.

This clonotype showed up just a few times. V usage is TRBV4-2 and J usage is TRBJ2-3; TRBD1 matches at 9 bases. CDR1 is LGHNA and CDR2 is YNFKEQ in the germline V gene. The CDR3 totals 16 residues. Trimming removed 0 bases from V and 14 bases from J; junction bases left unmatched: 15. CDR3 sequence (DNA): TGTGCCAGCAGCCAAGAACCCACAGGGGGCAACAGATACGCGTATTTT. It specifies CASSQEPTGGNRYAYF.

The CDR3 DNA sequence: TGTGCCAGCAGTAAACCTCCTCAGGGCACACCCTCCAAAAACATTCAGTACTTC. Amino acid sequence: CASSKPPQGTPSKNIQYF. V is TRBV6-1 and J is TRBJ2-5, with D maybe TRBD1 (5 bases). The last part of the DNA fits TRBJ2-4 better; the J call may be wrong. The CDR3 has 18 residues. In germline, CDR1 is MNHNS, CDR2 SASEGT.